This T cell receptor (beta chain) was identified in a study of T cell responses to AZD1222 COVID-19 vaccine. Trimming stripped 1 base from V and 3 bases from J, with 7 bases between. The CDR3 sequence is 15 residues long. Germline lookup yields CDR1 MGHDK and CDR2 SYGVNS. Measured with immunoSEQ multiplex PCR; TCRdb has only the in-frame clones, and not every one. The data hold some 110,000 clones, with 90% observed a single time. The genes are TRBV25-1 and TRBJ1-6; D not resolved. The origin of this receptor is an adult who received the AZD1222 COVID-19 vaccine. This material consisted of peripheral blood, taken 28 days after the second AZD1222 dose. In nucleotides, the CDR3 is TGTGCCAGCAGTGAATTGTCGAACTATAATTCACCCCTCCACTTT. Translated, it gives CASSELSNYNSPLHF. The variable domain in full, with the rest retrieved from reference TRBV25-1 and TRBJ1-6, is EADIYQTPRYLVIGTGKKITLECSQTMGHDKMYWYQQDPGMELHLIHYSYGVNSTEKGDLSSESTVSRIRTEHFPLTLESARPSHTSQYLCASSELSNYNSPLHFGNGTRLTVT.